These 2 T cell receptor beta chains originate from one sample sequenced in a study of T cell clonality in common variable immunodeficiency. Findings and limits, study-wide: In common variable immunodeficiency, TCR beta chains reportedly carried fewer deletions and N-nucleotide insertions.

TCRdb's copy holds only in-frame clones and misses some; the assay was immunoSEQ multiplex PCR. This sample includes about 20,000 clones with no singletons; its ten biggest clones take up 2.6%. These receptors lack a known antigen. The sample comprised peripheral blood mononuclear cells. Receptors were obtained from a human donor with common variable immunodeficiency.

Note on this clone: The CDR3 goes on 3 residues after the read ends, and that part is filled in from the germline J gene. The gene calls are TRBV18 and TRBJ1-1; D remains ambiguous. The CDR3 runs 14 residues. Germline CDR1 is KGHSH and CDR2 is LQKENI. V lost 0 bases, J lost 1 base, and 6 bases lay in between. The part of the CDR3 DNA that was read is TGTGCCAGCTCACCACCAGGGCGGAACACTGAA. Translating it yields CASSPPGRNTE. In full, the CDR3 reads CASSPPGRNTEAFF.

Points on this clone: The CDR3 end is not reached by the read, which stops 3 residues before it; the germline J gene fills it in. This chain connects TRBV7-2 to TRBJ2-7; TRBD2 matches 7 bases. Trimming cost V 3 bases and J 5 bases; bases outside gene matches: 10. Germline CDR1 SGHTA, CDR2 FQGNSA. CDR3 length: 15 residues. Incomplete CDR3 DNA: TGTGCCAGCAGCTTCCCCGGGGGGAGGAGCAACGAG. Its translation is CASSFPGGRSNE. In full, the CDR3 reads CASSFPGGRSNEQYF.